Listed here are 20 T cell receptor beta chains from one sample, sequenced in a study of blood T cell repertoires in COVID-19. The protocol was immunoSEQ multiplex PCR, while the TCRdb copy is restricted to in-frame clones and leaves out a portion. The sample yields approximately 280,000 clones, 80% to 90% seen once. The sequenced material came from peripheral blood. The source of these receptors is a man aged 35 to 55 with acute or convalescent COVID-19.

The chain recombines TRBV9 with TRBJ2-2; D is perhaps TRBD2 (6 bases). V lost 6 bases and J lost 0, with 15 bases in between. The CDR3 consists of 16 residues. In germline, CDR1 is SGDLS, CDR2 YYNGEE. The CDR3 DNA reads as TGTGCCAGCACCACCCAGGGCGGGGCGAACACCGGGGAGCTGTTTTTT. Its translation: CASTTQGGANTGELFF.

The rearrangement joins TRBV6-5 to TRBJ1-1, with D unresolved. The CDR3 covers 12 residues. V gave up 8 bases and J gave up 5 bases, with 12 bases separating them. From germline, CDR1 is MNHEY and CDR2 SVGAGI. This CDR3 is CASGELWTEAFF. The CDR3 DNA sequence: TGTGCCAGCGGGGAGCTGTGGACTGAAGCTTTCTTT.

The CDR3 DNA reads TGTGCCAGCAGCACCAGCACCGGGGAGCTGTTTTTT. Protein sequence: CASSTSTGELFF. The rearrangement uses TRBV2 and TRBJ2-2, with D unresolved. Germline lookup yields CDR1 SNHLY and CDR2 FYNNEI. Trimming removed 6 bases at V and 4 bases at J, with 6 bases between. The CDR3 contains 12 residues. Full variable domain (outside the CDR3, taken from reference TRBV2 and TRBJ2-2): EPEVTQTPSHQVTQMGQEVILRCVPISNHLYFYWYRQILGQKVEFLVSFYNNEISEKSEIFDDQFSVERPDGSNFTLKIRSTKLEDSAMYFCASSTSTGELFFGEGSRLTVL.

This chain uses TRBV5-6 with TRBJ2-7; no firm D call. The germline V gene encodes CDR1 SGHDT and CDR2 YYEEEE. The ends were cut back, 2 bases at V and 6 bases at J, with 12 bases in the middle. CDR3 size: 13 residues. The CDR3 nucleotides read TGTGCCAGCAGCTTTTCTGGCAGTGCCGAGCAGTACTTC. Protein product: CASSFSGSAEQYF.

This chain connects TRBV29-1 to TRBJ1-2; 7 bases fit TRBD1. This CDR3 has 13 amino acids. CDR1 is SQVTM, CDR2 ANQGSEA, per germline. Unmatched junction bases numbered 6, after V lost 5 bases and J lost 3 bases. The CDR3 region has the DNA TGCAGCGTTTTGACAGGGTGGGACTATGGCTACACCTTC. This gives the protein CSVLTGWDYGYTF.

This clone was counted between two and nine times. The rearrangement uses TRBV6-2 or TRBV6-3 and TRBJ1-2; possibly TRBD1 for D (6 bases). CDR3 length equals 15 residues. The ends were cut back, 4 bases at V and 8 bases at J, with 20 bases in the middle. Germline V gives CDR1 MNHEY, CDR2 SVGEGT. As DNA, the CDR3 is TGTGCCAGCAGTTTGGTTCTAGGGGGTTCGGAGGGCTACACCTTC. It yields the protein CASSLVLGGSEGYTF.

The chain combines TRBV7-3 with TRBJ1-1; TRBD1 matches at 7 bases. Per germline, CDR1 SGHTA and CDR2 FQGTGA. V was pared by 5 bases and J by 4 bases, with 4 bases of the junction left unmatched. This CDR3 contains 13 residues. The CDR3 DNA reads TGTGCCAGCAGCGCCACAGGGGCCACTGAAGCTTTCTTT. It yields the protein CASSATGATEAFF.

The chain recombines TRBV10-3 with TRBJ2-5; D is undetermined. The CDR3 runs 13 residues. V lost 6 bases, J lost 1 base, and 9 bases lay in between. Germline values: CDR1 ENHRY, CDR2 SYGVKD. This CDR3 reads CAISLRSQETQYF. The CDR3 nucleotides are TGTGCCATCAGCCTCCGGAGCCAAGAGACCCAGTACTTC.

Here the CDR3 reads CASSAGGYGYTF. CDR3 nucleotides: TGTGCCAGCAGCGCAGGGGGGTATGGCTACACCTTC. The chain is built from TRBV2 and TRBJ1-2, with 7 nucleotides matching TRBD1. CDR3 length equals 12 residues. V trimming: 6 bases; J trimming: 5 bases; junction bases outside the gene matches: 3. Per the germline V gene, CDR1 is SNHLY and CDR2 is FYNNEI.

This chain links TRBV27 with TRBJ1-1; TRBD1 matches 7 bases. The ends lost 5 bases at V and 0 bases at J; junction bases unmatched: 6. The length of the CDR3 is 15 residues. The germline V gene has CDR1 MNHEY and CDR2 SMNVEV (reference sequence). The CDR3 sequence: CASSGRQGMNTEAFF. The CDR3 nucleotides are TGTGCCAGCAGTGGCCGACAGGGCATGAACACTGAAGCTTTCTTT.

The chain recombines TRBV10-3 with TRBJ2-3, with D unclear. V was shortened by 0 bases and J by 10 bases, with 11 bases between the two germline ends. Germline values: CDR1 ENHRY, CDR2 SYGVKD. This CDR3 has 13 residues. CDR3 bases: TGTGCCATCAGTGAGTCTGTAAGCCAACCGCAGTATTTT. It yields the protein CAISESVSQPQYF.

CDR3 in DNA: TGTGCCAGCAGTTTCCACGGCCCTTTTAGAGGGTACGACACCGGGGAGCTGTTTTTT. Translated, it gives CASSFHGPFRGYDTGELFF. This chain links TRBV27 with TRBJ2-2; the D gene is possibly TRBD2 (5 bases). The CDR3 is 19 residues long. V was clipped by 3 bases and J by 3 bases, with 23 bases between them. From germline, CDR1 is MNHEY and CDR2 SMNVEV (reference sequence).

This chain uses TRBV27 with TRBJ1-1; D may be TRBD1 (5 bases). The CDR3 totals 14 residues. V lost 2 bases and J lost 2, with 9 bases in between. CDR1 and CDR2 from the germline V gene are MNHEY and SMNVEV (reference sequence). DNA of the CDR3: TGTGCCAGCAGTTTACACAGGCTTAACACTGAAGCTTTCTTT. Its translation: CASSLHRLNTEAFF.

The DNA for the CDR3 is TGTGCCAGCAGCCAAGATCCTAGCGGGGTCCGCACAGATACGCAGTATTTT. Translated, it gives CASSQDPSGVRTDTQYF. This chain uses TRBV4-2 with TRBJ2-3, with 9 bases matching TRBD2. V trimming: 0 bases; J trimming: 1 base; junction bases outside the gene matches: 5. Germline loops: CDR1 LGHNA, CDR2 YNFKEQ. This CDR3 contains 17 residues.

This chain uses TRBV25-1 with TRBJ2-5, with a tentative D call TRBD1 (5 bases). This CDR3 spans 14 amino acids. Trimming removed 3 bases from V and 5 bases from J, with 13 bases in between. Germline values: CDR1 MGHDK, CDR2 SYGVNS. The CDR3 sequence: CASSEFRARETQYF. The CDR3 nucleotides are TGTGCCAGCAGTGAGTTCAGGGCACGGGAGACCCAGTACTTC.

The rearrangement uses TRBV11-2 and TRBJ2-3; 7 bases agree with TRBD2. V lost 4 bases to trimming and J lost 7 bases; unmatched junction nucleotides: 20. The CDR3 sequence is 18 residues long. Germline V gives CDR1 SGHAT, CDR2 FQNNGV. CDR3 DNA sequence: TGTGCCAGCAGCTACACCCCACGGGCGGGGGTGCCCGGTTATACGCAGTATTTT. This sequence encodes CASSYTPRAGVPGYTQYF.

The chain has TRBV27 and TRBJ1-1; TRBD1 might be the D (5 bases). The CDR3 contains 15 residues. V lost 2 bases, J lost 2 bases, and 12 bases lay in between. The germline V gene encodes CDR1 MNHEY and CDR2 SMNVEV (reference sequence). This chain's CDR3 is CASSLEETANTEAFF. The CDR3, as DNA: TGTGCCAGCAGTTTAGAGGAGACAGCTAACACTGAAGCTTTCTTT.

The table lists this clone with a count of one. V is TRBV7-8 and J is TRBJ2-7; a possible D gene is TRBD1 (5 bases). The V gene's germline CDR1 is SGHVS and CDR2 FQNEAQ. V was pared by 6 bases and J by 2 bases, with 8 bases between. The CDR3 length is 12 residues. The CDR3 nucleotides read TGTGCCAGCAGTACAGGTACCTACGAGCAGTACTTC. This translates into CASSTGTYEQYF.

This sequence joins TRBV6-2 or TRBV6-3 and TRBJ1-4; no clear D gene. CDR3 length equals 13 residues. The V gene's germline CDR1 is MNHEY and CDR2 SVGEGT. V was pared by 6 bases and J by 5 bases, with 10 bases between. The CDR3 reads CASSDGGNEKLFF. CDR3 bases: TGTGCCAGCAGCGACGGAGGCAATGAAAAACTGTTTTTT.

The genes are TRBV11-2 and TRBJ1-4; D gene uncertain. The CDR3 has 18 amino acids. V gave up 4 bases and J gave up 3 bases, with 21 bases separating them. Germline CDR1 reads SGHAT; CDR2 reads FQNNGV. CDR3 coding DNA: TGTGCCAGCAGCTCCAGGACTAATAGAGGAGGATCTAATGAAAAACTGTTTTTT. It encodes CASSSRTNRGGSNEKLFF.